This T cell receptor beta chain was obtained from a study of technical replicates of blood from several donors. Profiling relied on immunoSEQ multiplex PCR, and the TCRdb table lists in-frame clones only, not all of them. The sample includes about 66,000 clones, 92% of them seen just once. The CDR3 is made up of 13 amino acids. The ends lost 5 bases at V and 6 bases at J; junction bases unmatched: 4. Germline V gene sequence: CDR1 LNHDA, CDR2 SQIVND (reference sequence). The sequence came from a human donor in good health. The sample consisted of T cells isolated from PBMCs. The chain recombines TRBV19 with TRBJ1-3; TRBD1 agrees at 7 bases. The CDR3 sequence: CASSQGVVNTIYF. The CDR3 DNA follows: TGTGCCAGTAGTCAGGGGGTGGTAAACACCATATATTTT. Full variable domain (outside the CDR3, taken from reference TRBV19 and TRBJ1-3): DGGITQSPKYLFRKEGQNVTLSCEQNLNHDAMYWYRQDPGQGLRLIYYSQIVNDFQKGDIAEGYSVSREKKESFPLTVTSAQKNPTAFYLCASSQGVVNTIYFGEGSWLTVV.